This T cell receptor beta chain was documented in a study of CD8 T cells in ankylosing spondylitis. TCRdb re-derived calls from the 5' RACE reads in MiXCR, one entry per CDR3 protein. The sample contains some 450,000 distinct CDR3 sequences, approximately 17% of which appear only once. To note about this clonotype: Antigen: not known. Germline is not matched at one junction end, which may reflect a read error.

This CDR3 spans 15 amino acids. Germline CDR1 reads MNHEY; CDR2 reads SMNVEV (reference sequence). Findings and caveats of the study: What seemed typical of ankylosing spondylitis blood was a TCR beta motif built from several highly homologous variants.

This chain joins TRBV27 and TRBJ1-1; D might be TRBD1 (5 bases). This clonotype was sampled from a male donor with ankylosing spondylitis. Sequencing input: blood, either unsorted or a sorted T cell fraction (not recorded which). CDR3 sequence: CASNLQGAISTEAFF. CDR3 bases: TGTGCCAGCAATTTACAAGGGGCGATTAGCACTGAAGCTTTCTTT.